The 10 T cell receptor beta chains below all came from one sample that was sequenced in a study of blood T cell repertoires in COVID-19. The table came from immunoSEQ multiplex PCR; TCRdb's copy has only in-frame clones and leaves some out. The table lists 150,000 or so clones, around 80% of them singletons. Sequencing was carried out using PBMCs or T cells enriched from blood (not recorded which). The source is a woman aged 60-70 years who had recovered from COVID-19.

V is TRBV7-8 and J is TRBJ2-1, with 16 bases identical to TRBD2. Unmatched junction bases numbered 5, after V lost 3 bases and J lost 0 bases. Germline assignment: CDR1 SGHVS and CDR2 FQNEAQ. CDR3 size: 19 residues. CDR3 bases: TGTGCCAGCAGCTTGGGACTAGCGGGGGGGCTTAGCTCCTACAATGAGCAGTTCTTC. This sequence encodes CASSLGLAGGLSSYNEQFF. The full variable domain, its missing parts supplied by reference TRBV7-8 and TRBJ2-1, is GAGVSQSPRYKVAKRGQDVALRCDPISGHVSLFWYQQALGQGPEFLTYFQNEAQLDKSGLPSDRFFAERPEGSVSTLKIQRTQQEDSAVYLCASSLGLAGGLSSYNEQFFGPGTRLTVL.

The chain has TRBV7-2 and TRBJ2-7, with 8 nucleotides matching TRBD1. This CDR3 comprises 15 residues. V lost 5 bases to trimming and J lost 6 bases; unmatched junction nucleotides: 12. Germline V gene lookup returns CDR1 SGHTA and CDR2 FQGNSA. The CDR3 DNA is TGTGCCAGCAGCCGTCCGGACAGGGCGGCTCGCGAGCAGTACTTC. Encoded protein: CASSRPDRAAREQYF. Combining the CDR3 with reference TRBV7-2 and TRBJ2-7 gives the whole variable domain GAGVSQSPSNKVTEKGKDVELRCDPISGHTALYWYRQSLGQGLEFLIYFQGNSAPDKSGLPSDRFSAERTGGSVSTLTIQRTQQEDSAVYLCASSRPDRAAREQYFGPGTRLTVT.

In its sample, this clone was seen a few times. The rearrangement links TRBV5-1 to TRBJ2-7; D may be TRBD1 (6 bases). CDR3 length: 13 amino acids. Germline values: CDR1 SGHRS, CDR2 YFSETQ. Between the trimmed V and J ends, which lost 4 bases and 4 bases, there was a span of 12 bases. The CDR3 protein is CASSAGQIYEQYF. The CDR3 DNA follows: TGCGCCAGCAGCGCTGGACAGATATACGAGCAGTACTTC. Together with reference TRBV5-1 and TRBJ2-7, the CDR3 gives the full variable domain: KAGVTQTPRYLIKTRGQQVTLSCSPISGHRSVSWYQQTPGQGLQFLFEYFSETQRNKGNFPGRFSGRQFSNSRSEMNVSTLELGDSALYLCASSAGQIYEQYFGPGTRLTVT.

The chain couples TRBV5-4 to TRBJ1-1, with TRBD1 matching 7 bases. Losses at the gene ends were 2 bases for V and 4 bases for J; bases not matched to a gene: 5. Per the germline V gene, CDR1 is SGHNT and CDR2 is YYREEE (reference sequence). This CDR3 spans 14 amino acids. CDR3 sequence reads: CASSFTGAGTEAFF. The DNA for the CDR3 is TGTGCCAGCAGCTTCACAGGGGCAGGCACTGAAGCTTTCTTT.

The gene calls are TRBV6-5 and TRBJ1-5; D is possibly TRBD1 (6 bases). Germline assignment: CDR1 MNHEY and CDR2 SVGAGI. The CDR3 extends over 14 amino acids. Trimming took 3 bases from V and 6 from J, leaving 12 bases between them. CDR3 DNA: TGTGCCAGCAGTTATCAGGGGATCAGTCAGCCCCAGCATTTT. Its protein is CASSYQGISQPQHF.

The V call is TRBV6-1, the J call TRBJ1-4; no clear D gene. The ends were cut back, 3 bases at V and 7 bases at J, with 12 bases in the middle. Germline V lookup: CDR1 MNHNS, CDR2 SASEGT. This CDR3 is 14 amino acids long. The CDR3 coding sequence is TGTGCCAGCAGTGAGAAACTGGTTAGTGAAAAACTGTTTTTT. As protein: CASSEKLVSEKLFF.

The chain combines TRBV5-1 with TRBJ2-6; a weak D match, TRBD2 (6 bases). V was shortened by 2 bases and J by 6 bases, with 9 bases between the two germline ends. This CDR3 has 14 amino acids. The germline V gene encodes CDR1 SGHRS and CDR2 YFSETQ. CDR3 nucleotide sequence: TGCGCCAGCAGCTTAGGGGAGGCGGCCAACGTCCTGACTTTC. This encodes CASSLGEAANVLTF.

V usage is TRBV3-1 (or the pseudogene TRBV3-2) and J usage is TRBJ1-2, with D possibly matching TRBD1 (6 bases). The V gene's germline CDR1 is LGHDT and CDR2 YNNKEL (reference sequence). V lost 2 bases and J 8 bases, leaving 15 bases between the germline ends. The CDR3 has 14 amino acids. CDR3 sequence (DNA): TGTGCCAGCAGCCAACAGGGGTATCTTCTAGGCTACACCTTC. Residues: CASSQQGYLLGYTF.

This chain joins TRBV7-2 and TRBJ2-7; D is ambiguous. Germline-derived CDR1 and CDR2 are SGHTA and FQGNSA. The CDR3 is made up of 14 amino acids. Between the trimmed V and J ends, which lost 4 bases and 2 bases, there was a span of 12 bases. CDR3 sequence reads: CASSSRVPTYEQYF. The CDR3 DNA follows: TGTGCCAGCAGCTCCCGGGTACCCACCTACGAGCAGTACTTC.

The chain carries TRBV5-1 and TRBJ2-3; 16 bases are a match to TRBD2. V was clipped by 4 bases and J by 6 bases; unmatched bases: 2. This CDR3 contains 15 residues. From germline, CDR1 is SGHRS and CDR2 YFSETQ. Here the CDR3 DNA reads TGCGCCAGCAGCCCGGGACTAGCGGGGGGGGATACGCAGTATTTT. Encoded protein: CASSPGLAGGDTQYF.